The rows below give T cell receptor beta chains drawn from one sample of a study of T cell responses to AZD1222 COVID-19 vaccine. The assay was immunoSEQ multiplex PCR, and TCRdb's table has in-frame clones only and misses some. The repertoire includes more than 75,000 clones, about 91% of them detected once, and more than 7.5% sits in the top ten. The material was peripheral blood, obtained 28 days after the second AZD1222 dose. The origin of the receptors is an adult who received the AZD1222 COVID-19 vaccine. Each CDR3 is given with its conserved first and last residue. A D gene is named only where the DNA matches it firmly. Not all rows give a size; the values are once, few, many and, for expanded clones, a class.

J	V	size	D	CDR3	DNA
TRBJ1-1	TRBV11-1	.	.	CASSLTDGNTEAFF	TGTGCCAGCAGTCTGACGGACGGGAACACTGAAGCTTTCTTT
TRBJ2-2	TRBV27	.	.	CASSSTGKEVFF	TGTGCCAGCAGTTCAACAGGGAAAGAGGTGTTTTTT
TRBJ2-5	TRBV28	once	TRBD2	CASSSTRTSFVETQYF	TGTGCCAGCAGTTCCACCCGGACTAGCTTTGTGGAGACCCAGTACTTC
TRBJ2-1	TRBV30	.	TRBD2	CACTYLSGRAADEQFF	TGTGCCTGCACCTACCTTAGCGGGAGGGCCGCGGATGAGCAGTTCTTC
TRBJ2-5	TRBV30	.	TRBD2	CAWSRREPETQYF	TGTGCCTGGAGTCGGCGGGAGCCCGAGACCCAGTACTTC
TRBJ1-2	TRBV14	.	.	CASRASGGTGNYGYTF	TGTGCCAGCAGGGCATCCGGGGGGACCGGCAACTATGGCTACACCTTC
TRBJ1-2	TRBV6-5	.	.	CASANLRGSPSGYTF	TGTGCCAGCGCAAATCTCCGGGGGTCGCCTTCAGGCTACACCTTC
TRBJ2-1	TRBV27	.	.	CASSLRNKGFGDNEQFF	TGTGCCAGCAGTTTACGCAATAAGGGTTTTGGGGACAATGAGCAGTTCTTC
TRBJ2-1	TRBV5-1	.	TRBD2	CASSSGLAGKHNEQFF	TGCGCCAGCAGCTCGGGACTAGCGGGAAAACACAATGAGCAGTTCTTC
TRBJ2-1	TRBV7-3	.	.	CASSPGTSSVEQFF	TGTGCCAGCAGCCCCGGGACTTCCTCCGTGGAGCAGTTCTTC
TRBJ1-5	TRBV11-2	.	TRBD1	CASSFGGQSNQPQHF	TGTGCCAGCAGCTTCGGGGGACAGAGCAATCAGCCCCAGCATTTT
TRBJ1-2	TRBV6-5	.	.	CASSQSGGLYGYTF	TGTGCCAGCAGTCAAAGCGGGGGACTATATGGCTACACCTTC
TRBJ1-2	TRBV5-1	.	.	CASRKTGFYGYTF	TGCGCCAGCAGAAAGACAGGCTTCTATGGCTACACCTTC
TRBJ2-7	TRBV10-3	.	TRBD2	CAIGTSGQTENEQYF	TGTGCCATTGGGACTAGCGGTCAGACGGAGAACGAGCAGTACTTC
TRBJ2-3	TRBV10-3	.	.	CAISRDTDTQYF	TGTGCCATCAGCAGGGACACAGATACGCAGTATTTT
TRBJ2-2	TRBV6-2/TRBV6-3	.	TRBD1	CASRYRTGELTGELFF	TGTGCCAGCAGATACCGGACAGGGGAATTGACCGGGGAGCTGTTTTTT
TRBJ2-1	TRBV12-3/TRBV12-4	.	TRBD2	CASSFLREGEQFF	TGTGCCAGCAGTTTCTTGCGGGAGGGTGAGCAGTTCTTC
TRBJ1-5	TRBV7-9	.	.	CASSELGDQPQHF	TGTGCCAGCAGCGAGTTGGGGGACCAGCCCCAGCATTTT
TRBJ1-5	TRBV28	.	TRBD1	CASTLGGGLKPQHF	TGTGCCAGCACATTGGGAGGGGGCCTAAAGCCCCAGCATTTT
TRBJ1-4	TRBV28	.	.	CASSGNKEKLFF	TGTGCCAGCAGTGGTAATAAGGAAAAACTGTTTTTT
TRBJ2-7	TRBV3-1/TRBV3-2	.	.	CASSYGLLYEQYF	TGTGCCAGCAGCTACGGACTTCTCTACGAGCAGTACTTC
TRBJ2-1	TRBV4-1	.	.	CASSHSKAPNEQFF	TGCGCCAGCAGCCATAGTAAGGCCCCGAATGAGCAGTTCTTC
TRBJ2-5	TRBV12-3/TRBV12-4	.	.	CASSFGPRETQYF	TGTGCCAGCAGTTTCGGGCCCCGGGAGACCCAGTACTTC
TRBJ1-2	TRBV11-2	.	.	CASSLGQKTGYTF	TGTGCCAGCAGCCTAGGACAGAAAACTGGCTACACCTTC
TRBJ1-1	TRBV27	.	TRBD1	CASSLLQGDTEAFF	TGTGCCAGCAGTCTCCTACAGGGGGACACTGAAGCTTTCTTT
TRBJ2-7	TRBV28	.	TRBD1	CASWGQGWSEQYF	TGTGCCAGTTGGGGACAGGGTTGGAGCGAGCAGTACTTC
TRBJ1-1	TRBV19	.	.	CASSDPGQGEVNTEAFF	TGTGCCAGTAGTGACCCAGGTCAGGGTGAGGTGAACACTGAAGCTTTCTTT
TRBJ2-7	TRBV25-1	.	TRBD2	CASSEGLAGVKTWEQYF	TGTGCCAGCAGTGAAGGACTAGCGGGAGTGAAGACTTGGGAGCAGTACTTC
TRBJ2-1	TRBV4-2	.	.	CASSPPPYNEQFF	TGTGCCAGCAGCCCGCCCCCCTACAATGAGCAGTTCTTC
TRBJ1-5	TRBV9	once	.	CASSVGGSGNQPQHF	TGTGCCAGCAGCGTAGGAGGATCGGGCAATCAGCCCCAGCATTTT
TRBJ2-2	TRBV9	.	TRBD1	CASSVEVGTGKYTTGELFF	TGTGCCAGCAGCGTAGAAGTCGGGACAGGGAAATATACGACCGGGGAGCTGTTTTTT
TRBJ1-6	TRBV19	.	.	CASSPGPAYNSPLHF	TGTGCCAGTAGTCCGGGGCCCGCCTATAATTCACCCCTCCACTTT
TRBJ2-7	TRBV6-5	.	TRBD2	CASRVSGWAYEQYF	TGTGCCAGCAGGGTTAGCGGGTGGGCCTACGAGCAGTACTTC
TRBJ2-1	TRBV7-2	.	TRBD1	CASSLASPGQGAPGQFF	TGTGCCAGCAGCTTAGCTTCTCCGGGACAGGGGGCTCCGGGGCAGTTCTTC
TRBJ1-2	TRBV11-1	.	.	CASSPRAGGTYGYTF	TGTGCCAGCAGCCCTAGGGCGGGGGGCACCTATGGCTACACCTTC
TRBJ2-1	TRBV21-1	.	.	CAMENEQFF	TGTGCCATGGAAAATGAGCAGTTCTTC
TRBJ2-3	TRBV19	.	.	CASSLRTDTQYF	TGTGCCAGTAGCCTAAGAACAGATACGCAGTATTTT
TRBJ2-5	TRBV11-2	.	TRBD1	CASSLTGVETQYF	TGTGCCAGCAGCTTAACAGGGGTCGAGACCCAGTACTTC
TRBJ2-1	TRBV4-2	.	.	CASSQGTGTDRDEQFF	TGTGCCAGCAGCCAAGGGACCGGGACTGACAGGGATGAGCAGTTCTTC
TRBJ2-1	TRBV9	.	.	CASSGGSSYNEQFF	TGTGCCAGCAGCGGTGGGAGCTCCTACAATGAGCAGTTCTTC
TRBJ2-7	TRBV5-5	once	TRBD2	CASSPFEGTSGRPYEQYF	TGTGCCAGCAGTCCCTTCGAGGGGACTAGCGGGAGGCCCTACGAGCAGTACTTC
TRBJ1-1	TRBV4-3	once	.	CASSQDGGYTEAFF	TGCGCCAGCAGCCAGGACGGGGGGTACACTGAAGCTTTCTTT
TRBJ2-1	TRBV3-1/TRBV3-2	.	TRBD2	CASSQERGGRSYNEQFF	TGTGCCAGCAGCCAAGAACGGGGCGGGAGGTCCTACAATGAGCAGTTCTTC
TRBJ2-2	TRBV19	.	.	CATTVWGNTGELFF	TGTGCCACCACCGTGTGGGGGAACACCGGGGAGCTGTTTTTT